These T cell receptor beta chains were read from a single sample in a study of regulatory T cells in long-lasting Graves disease. TCRdb re-called the multiplex PCR reads through MiXCR, storing one row per CDR3 protein. The sample has about 540,000 distinct CDR3 sequences, about 13% seen once. Separately, the same data were catalogued under a study of T cells in Graves' hyperthyroidism and ophthalmopathy.

The material sequenced was peripheral blood mononuclear cells (PBMCs), taken at new diagnosis, from a patient treated with antithyroid drugs. These receptors all stem from a man aged 30 to 45 with Graves disease. Both conserved end residues are part of each CDR3. Fields, in order: D gene, J gene, clone size, V gene, CDR3 DNA, CDR3 protein. The D gene is left open where the match is weak. Size is stated for part of the rows, as once, few or many counts, or as a class when the clone is expanded.

TRBD2	TRBJ2-1	few	TRBV9	TGTGCCAGCAGCGTAGTGGCTAGCGGGGCGGGTGAGCAGTTCTTC	CASSVVASGAGEQFF
NA	TRBJ2-7	many	TRBV11-2	TGTGCCAGCAGGAGCTTGACTGGCTCCTACGAGCAGTACTTC	CASRSLTGSYEQYF
NA	TRBJ1-1	few	TRBV19	TGTGCCAGTAGTGAACCCTACAGGGCGGACGCTGAAGCTTTCTTT	CASSEPYRADAEAFF
TRBD1	TRBJ1-1	few	TRBV6-1	TGTGCCAGCACTCACGGGTATGTGGGACAGGGGAACACTGAAGCTTTCTTT	CASTHGYVGQGNTEAFF
NA	TRBJ2-7	NA	TRBV18	TGTGCCAGCTCACCTCCCTCCCAGCGGGCATACGAGCAGTACTTC	CASSPPSQRAYEQYF
NA	TRBJ1-1	NA	TRBV27	TGTGCCAGCTCCTCCCCCTTGAGAGGGGGAACGTCAGCTTTCTTT	CASSSPLRGGTSAFF
NA	TRBJ2-7	many	TRBV10-1	TGCGCCAGCAGTGCTGCGGCCCCACTTTACGAGCAGTACTTC	CASSAAAPLYEQYF
TRBD2	TRBJ2-1	NA	TRBV5-1	TGCGCCAGCAGCTTGGGAGTAGCGGGACGCGGTTGGGACAATGAGCAGTTCTTC	CASSLGVAGRGWDNEQFF
NA	TRBJ1-1	many	TRBV30	TGTGCCTGGAGTCTGGGCCTCAACACTGAAGCTTTCTTT	CAWSLGLNTEAFF
TRBD2	TRBJ2-3	few	TRBV5-1	TGCGCCAGCAGCTTCAGTAGCGGGAGCATATTGGCAGATACGCAGTATTTT	CASSFSSGSILADTQYF
NA	TRBJ1-1	many	TRBV18	TGTGCCAGCTCACCAGGTGGCAGGGGATCGGCGAACACTGAAGCTTTCTTT	CASSPGGRGSANTEAFF
TRBD1	TRBJ2-6	many	TRBV2	TGTGCCAGCAGAGAACGCGGGACAGGGGGGGCTGGGGCCAACGTCCTGACTTTC	CASRERGTGGAGANVLTF
NA	TRBJ2-2	NA	TRBV4-1	TGCGCCAGCAGCCAAGAATCGGGGCAGAGGACCGGGGAGCTGTTTTTT	CASSQESGQRTGELFF
TRBD2	TRBJ2-3	many	TRBV12-3/TRBV12-4	TGTGCCAGCAGTGCCTATAGCGGGAGGGCCTCAGATACGCAGTATTTT	CASSAYSGRASDTQYF
NA	TRBJ1-4	many	TRBV5-1	TGCGCCAGCAGCTCGCTTGGGGCTAATGAAAAACTGTTTTTT	CASSSLGANEKLFF
NA	TRBJ2-5	NA	TRBV20-1	TGCAGTGCTCGCGGCCTTATTGGGGAGACCCAGTACTTC	CSARGLIGETQYF
NA	TRBJ2-3	many	TRBV5-1	TGCGCCAGCGACGAGAGTTCGGGCACAGATACGCAGTATTTT	CASDESSGTDTQYF
TRBD1	TRBJ1-4	few	TRBV9	TGTGCCAGCAGCGTAAGGGACAGGGAGACTTTAGGGGAAAAACTGTTTTTT	CASSVRDRETLGEKLFF
TRBD1	TRBJ2-2	few	TRBV5-1	TGCGCCAGCAGCTCGGGACAGGGCCTTACCGGGGAGCTGTTTTTT	CASSSGQGLTGELFF
TRBD1	TRBJ1-4	many	TRBV2	TGTGCCAGCAGTTCCAGGGGGATTAATGAAAAACTGTTTTTT	CASSSRGINEKLFF
TRBD1	TRBJ2-2	NA	TRBV25-1	TGTGCCAGCAGTGAATTAGGGAAGGGGGCGGTCACCGGGGAGCTGTTTTTT	CASSELGKGAVTGELFF
TRBD2	TRBJ2-7	few	TRBV27	TGTGCCAGCAGTTTATGGGCAGCGGGAGACTACGGGCAGTACTTC	CASSLWAAGDYGQYF
NA	TRBJ2-3	many	TRBV29-1	TGCAGCGTTGAAGATCTTGGAGACACTCAAGTCGCAGATACGCAGTATTTT	CSVEDLGDTQVADTQYF
NA	TRBJ2-1	NA	TRBV20-1	TGCAGTGCTAGTATAAATCGTGTCAGCTCCTACAATGAGCAGTTCTTC	CSASINRVSSYNEQFF
NA	TRBJ2-5	many	TRBV6-1	TGTGCCAGCAGGGGCGGGCAAGAGACCCAGTACTTC	CASRGGQETQYF
NA	TRBJ2-4	NA	TRBV10-3	TGTGCCATCAGTGAGTTCAAGACGGGGAAAAACATTCAGTACTTC	CAISEFKTGKNIQYF
TRBD2	TRBJ2-5	few	TRBV29-1	TGCCGCGTTTCGACTAGCGGACAAGAGACCCAGTACTTC	CRVSTSGQETQYF
NA	TRBJ1-5	NA	TRBV20-1	TGCAGTGCTAGAGATATAAACGGTTTGAGTCAGCCCCAGCATTTT	CSARDINGLSQPQHF
NA	TRBJ2-7	many	TRBV12-3/TRBV12-4	TGTGCCAGCTCCGGGGGTTCCGAGCAGTACTTC	CASSGGSEQYF
NA	TRBJ2-3	many	TRBV11-3	TGTGCCAGCAGCTCCGAGAGCGGTCGACAGTCAGATACGCAGTATTTT	CASSSESGRQSDTQYF
TRBD1	TRBJ2-2	few	TRBV15	TGTGCCACCAGCAGAGATCGCAGGGGGTATGCCGGGGAGCTGTTTTTT	CATSRDRRGYAGELFF
NA	TRBJ2-3	many	TRBV28	TGTGCCAGCAGTAGACATCAGGGTCGGACAGATACGCAGTATTTT	CASSRHQGRTDTQYF
TRBD1	TRBJ2-7	many	TRBV2	TGTGCCAGCAGGGCAGGGGGCGCTTCCTACGAGCAGTACTTC	CASRAGGASYEQYF
TRBD1	TRBJ1-1	NA	TRBV19	TGTGCCAGTACCATTGAGGGACAGATGAACACTGAAGCTTTCTTT	CASTIEGQMNTEAFF
NA	TRBJ2-7	many	TRBV3-1	TGTGCCAGCAGCCAAGATTTGGGGAACTACGAGCAGTACTTC	CASSQDLGNYEQYF
TRBD2	TRBJ2-5	few	TRBV10-3	TGTGCCATCAGTAGCGGGGGAGGTGAGACCCAGTACTTC	CAISSGGGETQYF
TRBD2	TRBJ2-1	few	TRBV5-4	TGTGCCAGCAGCTTGGGTAGCGGGAGGACCCTCACTGAGCAGTTCTTC	CASSLGSGRTLTEQFF
NA	TRBJ2-3	NA	TRBV5-1	TGCGCCAGCAGCTTGAGGGCGGCCCCGGGGGATACGCAGTATTTT	CASSLRAAPGDTQYF
NA	TRBJ2-7	many	TRBV28	TGTGCCAGCAGTCTCCGGGCCCTTAGGGAGCAGTACTTC	CASSLRALREQYF
NA	TRBJ1-4	NA	TRBV28	TGTGCCAGCAGTTTCCCCACCCGAACTAATGAAAAACTGTTTTTT	CASSFPTRTNEKLFF
NA	TRBJ2-5	many	TRBV20-1	TGCAGTGCTAGTACGGATCAAGAGACCCAGTACTTC	CSASTDQETQYF
NA	TRBJ2-2	NA	TRBV2	TGTGCCAGCAGGATATACCTAAATAGGGCCGGGGAGCTGTTTTTT	CASRIYLNRAGELFF
TRBD2	TRBJ2-2	many	TRBV6-1	TGTGCCAGCAAGTTGAGCGGGAGGAGGGGCACCGGGGAGCTGTTTTTT	CASKLSGRRGTGELFF
NA	TRBJ2-1	many	TRBV30	TGTGCCTGGAGTGCGGGAGCTACCAATGAGCAGTTCTTC	CAWSAGATNEQFF
NA	TRBJ2-7	many	TRBV12-3/TRBV12-4	TGTGCCAGCAGAGTGACTTCATTCTCCTACGAGCAGTACTTC	CASRVTSFSYEQYF
TRBD2	TRBJ2-3	many	TRBV6-5	TGTGCCAGCAGTTACTCCGCGGCTAGCGGCCTCACAGATACGCAGTATTTT	CASSYSAASGLTDTQYF
NA	TRBJ1-5	few	TRBV24-1	TGTGCCACCAGTGAGAATACAGGGTTCAATCAGCCCCAGCATTTT	CATSENTGFNQPQHF
NA	TRBJ2-7	many	TRBV7-9	TGTGCCAGCAGCCCAGGGACACCCAATGCCGTCTACGAGCAGTACTTC	CASSPGTPNAVYEQYF
TRBD2	TRBJ2-3	few	TRBV29-1	TGCAGCGTTGTCTTGGAGGGCGGGAGACTGGGTACGCAGTATTTT	CSVVLEGGRLGTQYF
TRBD1	TRBJ2-3	NA	TRBV7-9	TGTGCCAGCAGCGCCACGGGACAGGGCACAGATACGCAGTATTTT	CASSATGQGTDTQYF
NA	TRBJ2-3	many	TRBV27	TGTGCCAGCAGCTTACCGGGAGGCACAGATACGCAGTATTTT	CASSLPGGTDTQYF
NA	TRBJ1-1	NA	TRBV6-1	TGTGCCAGCAAGTTGAACACTGAAGCTTTCTTT	CASKLNTEAFF